This T cell receptor (beta chain) derives from a study of identical twins. This clonotype was detected only a few times. Unmatched junction bases numbered 11, after V lost 4 bases and J lost 4 bases. The CDR3 has 16 amino acids. The germline V gene encodes CDR1 ENHRY and CDR2 SYGVKD. Each CDR3 protein gets one entry after TCRdb re-called the 5' RACE reads with MiXCR. The sample holds 600,000 to 800,000 distinct CDR3 sequences; about 20% are singletons and the top ten take 4% to 4.5%. The data were also submitted as part of a second study, on T cells expressing NK-cell markers. That publication notes: HCMV seropositivity characterized seven of the eight sequenced donors, and seronegativity one.

Sequencing used PBMCs. The sequence derives from a woman younger than 30 in good health. The chain recombines TRBV10-3 with TRBJ2-5, with 8 positions matching TRBD2. CDR3 residues: CAISGTSGGPVETQYF. The DNA for the CDR3 is TGTGCCATCAGTGGCACATCGGGGGGGCCGGTAGAGACCCAGTACTTC.